This TCR beta chain was identified during a study of CD8 T cells in ankylosing spondylitis. Study-wide results and limits: Disease-linked clones displayed a CD8+ phenotype and appeared relatively rarely in peripheral blood.

Each TCR beta library was made by quantitative 5'-RACE that incorporated molecular barcodes. TCRdb independently ran MiXCR on the 5' RACE reads; one entry per CDR3 protein. The data show approximately 150,000 distinct CDR3 sequences, around 8.9% seen once. Many counts were recorded for this clonotype. What it binds is unknown. Looked up from germline, CDR1 is SGHRS and CDR2 is YFSETQ. The length of the CDR3 is 13 residues. V was trimmed by 0 bases and J by 3 bases, leaving 7 bases between them. This TCR derives from a female donor with ankylosing spondylitis or in good health (not recorded which). The sequencing input was blood, either unsorted or a sorted T cell fraction (not recorded which). The J gene is TRBJ2-7, the V gene TRBV5-1; D may correspond to TRBD1 or TRBD2 (5 bases each). CDR3 amino acids: CASSLGDGYEQYF. In nucleotides, the CDR3 is TGCGCCAGCAGCTTGGGGGACGGCTACGAGCAGTACTTC. The full variable domain, in which reference TRBV5-1 and TRBJ2-7 provide the parts outside the CDR3, is KAGVTQTPRYLIKTRGQQVTLSCSPISGHRSVSWYQQTPGQGLQFLFEYFSETQRNKGNFPGRFSGRQFSNSRSEMNVSTLELGDSALYLCASSLGDGYEQYFGPGTRLTVT.